This T cell receptor (beta chain) stems from a study of CD8+ T cells in alopecia areata. Study observations and caveats: Lesional scalp exceeded normal scalp in clonality, especially in alopecia totalis/universalis.

Once RNA had been extracted, it was reverse transcribed into cDNA to act as the sequencing template. This table comes from immunoSEQ multiplex PCR, and its TCRdb copy is limited to in-frame clones, with some not included. The table includes about 30,000 clones, less than 65% detected once. The junction had 15 bases not matched to a gene; V was cut back by 4 bases and J by 0 bases. CDR3 size: 20 residues. CDR1 and CDR2 from the germline V gene are MGHRA and YSYEKL. About this clone: Its matching antigen is unknown.

The rearrangement links TRBV4-1 to TRBJ2-3; 11 nucleotides match TRBD2. The TCR sequence derives from a human donor with alopecia areata. Sequenced sample: NKG2D-high CD8+ T cells sorted from blood. CDR3 nucleotides: TGCGCCAGCAGCCCACTAAACCTAGCGGGAGGTACTGCTAGCACAGATACGCAGTATTTT. Translated: CASSPLNLAGGTASTDTQYF.